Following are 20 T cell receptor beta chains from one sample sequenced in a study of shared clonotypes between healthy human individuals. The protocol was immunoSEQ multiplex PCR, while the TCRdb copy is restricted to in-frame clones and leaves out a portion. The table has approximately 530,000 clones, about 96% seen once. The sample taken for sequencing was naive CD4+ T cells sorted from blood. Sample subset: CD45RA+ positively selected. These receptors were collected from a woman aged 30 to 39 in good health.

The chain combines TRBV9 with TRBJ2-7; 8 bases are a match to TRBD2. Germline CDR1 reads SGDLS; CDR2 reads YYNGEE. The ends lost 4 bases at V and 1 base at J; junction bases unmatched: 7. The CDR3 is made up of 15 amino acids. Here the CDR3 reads CASSPRTSGSYEQYF. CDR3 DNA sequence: TGTGCCAGCAGCCCAAGAACTAGCGGATCCTACGAGCAGTACTTC.

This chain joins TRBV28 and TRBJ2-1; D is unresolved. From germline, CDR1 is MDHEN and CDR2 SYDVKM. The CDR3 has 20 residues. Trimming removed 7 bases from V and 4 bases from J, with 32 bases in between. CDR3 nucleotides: TGTGCCAGCATTCCCAGCAGTCCGGCCCCCTACATCTCTACTTACAATGAGCAGTTCTTC. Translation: CASIPSSPAPYISTYNEQFF.

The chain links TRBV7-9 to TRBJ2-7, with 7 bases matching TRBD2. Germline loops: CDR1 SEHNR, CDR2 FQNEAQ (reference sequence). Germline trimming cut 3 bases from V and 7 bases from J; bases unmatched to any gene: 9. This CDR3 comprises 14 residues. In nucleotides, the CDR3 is TGTGCCAGCAGCTTTTCGCGGGAGTCGGGGGAGCAGTACTTC. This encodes CASSFSRESGEQYF.

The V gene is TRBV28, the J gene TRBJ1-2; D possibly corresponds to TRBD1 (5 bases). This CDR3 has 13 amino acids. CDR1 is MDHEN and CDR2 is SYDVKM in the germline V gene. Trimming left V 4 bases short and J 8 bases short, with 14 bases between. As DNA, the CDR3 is TGTGCCAGCAGTTCAGCAGGGATGAGGGGCTACACCTTC. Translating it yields CASSSAGMRGYTF.

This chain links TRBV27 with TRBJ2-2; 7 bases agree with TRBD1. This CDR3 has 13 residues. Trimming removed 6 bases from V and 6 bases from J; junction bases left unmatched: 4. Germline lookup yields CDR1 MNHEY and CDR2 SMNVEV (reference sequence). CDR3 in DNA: TGTGCCAGCAGGCCTCAGGGGGCCGGGGAGCTGTTTTTT. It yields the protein CASRPQGAGELFF.

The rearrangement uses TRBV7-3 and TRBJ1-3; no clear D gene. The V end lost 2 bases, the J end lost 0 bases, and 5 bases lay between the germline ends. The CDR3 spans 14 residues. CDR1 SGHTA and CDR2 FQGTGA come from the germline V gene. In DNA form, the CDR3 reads TGTGCCAGCAGCTTAGGGGTCTCTGGAAACACCATATATTTT. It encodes CASSLGVSGNTIYF.

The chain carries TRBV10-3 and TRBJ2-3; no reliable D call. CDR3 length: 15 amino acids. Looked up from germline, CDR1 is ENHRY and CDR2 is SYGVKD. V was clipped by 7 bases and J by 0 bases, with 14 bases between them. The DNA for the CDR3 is TGTGCCATCAAAGCCCTACAGACTAGCACAGATACGCAGTATTTT. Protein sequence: CAIKALQTSTDTQYF.

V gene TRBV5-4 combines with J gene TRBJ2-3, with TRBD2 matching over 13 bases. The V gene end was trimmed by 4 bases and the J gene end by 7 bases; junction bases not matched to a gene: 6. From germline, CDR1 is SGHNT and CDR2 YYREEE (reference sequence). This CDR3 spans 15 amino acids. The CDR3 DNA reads TGTGCCAGCAGCCAGGGACTAGCGGGAACAAATACGCAGTATTTT. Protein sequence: CASSQGLAGTNTQYF. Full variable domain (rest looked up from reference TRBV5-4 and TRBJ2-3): ETGVTQSPTHLIKTRGQQVTLRCSSQSGHNTVSWYQQALGQGPQFIFQYYREEENGRGNFPPRFSGLQFPNYSSELNVNALELDDSALYLCASSQGLAGTNTQYFGPGTRLTVL.

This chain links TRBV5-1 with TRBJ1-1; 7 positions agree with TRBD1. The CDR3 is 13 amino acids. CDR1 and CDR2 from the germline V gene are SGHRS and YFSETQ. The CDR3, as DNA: TGCTACTACCGGCAAGGGGACAGCACTGAAGCTTTCTTT. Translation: CYYRQGDSTEAFF.

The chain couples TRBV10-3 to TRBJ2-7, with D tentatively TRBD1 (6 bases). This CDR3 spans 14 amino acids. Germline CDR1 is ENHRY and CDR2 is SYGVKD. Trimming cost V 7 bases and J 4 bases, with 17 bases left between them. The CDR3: CAITGWGRGYEQYF. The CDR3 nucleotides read TGTGCCATCACTGGGTGGGGGCGTGGGTACGAGCAGTACTTC.

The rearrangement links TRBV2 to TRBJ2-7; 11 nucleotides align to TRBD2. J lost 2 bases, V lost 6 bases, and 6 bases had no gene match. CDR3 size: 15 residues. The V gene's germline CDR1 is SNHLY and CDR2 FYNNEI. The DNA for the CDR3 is TGTGCCAGCAGACAGACTAGCGGGACAACCTACGAGCAGTACTTC. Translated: CASRQTSGTTYEQYF.

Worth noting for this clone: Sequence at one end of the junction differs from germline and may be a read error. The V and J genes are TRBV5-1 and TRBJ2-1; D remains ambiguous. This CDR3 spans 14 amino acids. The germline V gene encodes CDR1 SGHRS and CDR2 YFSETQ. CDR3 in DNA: TGCGCCAGCAGCTTGGCCGCCCCCTATAATGAGCAGTTCTTC. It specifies CASSLAAPYNEQFF. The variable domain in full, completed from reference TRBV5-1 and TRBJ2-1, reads KAGVTQTPRYLIKTRGQQVTLSCSPISGHRSVSWYQQTPGQGLQFLFEYFSETQRNKGNFPGRFSGRQFSNSRSEMNVSTLELGDSALYLCASSLAAPYNEQFFGPGTRLTVL.

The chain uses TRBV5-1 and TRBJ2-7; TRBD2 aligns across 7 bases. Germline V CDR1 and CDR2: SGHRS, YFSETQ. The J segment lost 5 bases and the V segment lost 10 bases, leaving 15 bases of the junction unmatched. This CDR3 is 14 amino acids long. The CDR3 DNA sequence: TGCGCCTCCTATAGCAGCGGGAATCAAAACGAGCAGTACTTC. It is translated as CASYSSGNQNEQYF. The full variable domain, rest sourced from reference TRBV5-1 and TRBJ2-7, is KAGVTQTPRYLIKTRGQQVTLSCSPISGHRSVSWYQQTPGQGLQFLFEYFSETQRNKGNFPGRFSGRQFSNSRSEMNVSTLELGDSALYLCASYSSGNQNEQYFGPGTRLTVT.

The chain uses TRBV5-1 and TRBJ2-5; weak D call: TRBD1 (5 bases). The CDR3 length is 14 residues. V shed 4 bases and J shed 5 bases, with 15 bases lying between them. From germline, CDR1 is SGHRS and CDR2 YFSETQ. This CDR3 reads CASSRSQGQETQYF. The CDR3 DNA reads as TGCGCCAGCAGCAGGAGTCAGGGTCAGGAGACCCAGTACTTC.

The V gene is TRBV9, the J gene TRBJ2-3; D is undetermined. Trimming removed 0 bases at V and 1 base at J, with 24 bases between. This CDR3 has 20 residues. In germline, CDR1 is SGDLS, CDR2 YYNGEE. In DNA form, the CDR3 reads TGTGCCAGCAGCGTAGCTTCGGTGTGGCTATTTGCCGCCGGCACAGATACGCAGTATTTT. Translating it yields CASSVASVWLFAAGTDTQYF.

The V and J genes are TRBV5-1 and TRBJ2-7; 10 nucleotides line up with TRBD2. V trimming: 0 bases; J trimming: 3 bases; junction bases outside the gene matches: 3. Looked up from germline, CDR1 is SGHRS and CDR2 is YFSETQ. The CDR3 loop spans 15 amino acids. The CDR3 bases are TGCGCCAGCAGCTTGGGGTCTAGCGGGAGCTACGAGCAGTACTTC. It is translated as CASSLGSSGSYEQYF.

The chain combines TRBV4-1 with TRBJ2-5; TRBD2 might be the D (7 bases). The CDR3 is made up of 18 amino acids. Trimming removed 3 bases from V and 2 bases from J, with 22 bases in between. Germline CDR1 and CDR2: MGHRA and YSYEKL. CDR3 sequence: CASSQPSGLRGQQETQYF. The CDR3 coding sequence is TGCGCCAGCAGCCAGCCTAGCGGTCTCCGGGGGCAACAAGAGACCCAGTACTTC.

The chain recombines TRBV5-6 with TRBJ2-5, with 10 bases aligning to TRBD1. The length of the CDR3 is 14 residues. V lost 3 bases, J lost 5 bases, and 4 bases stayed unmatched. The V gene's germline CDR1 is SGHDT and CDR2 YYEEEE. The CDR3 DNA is TGTGCCAGCAGCTCGGGACAGGGGAAGGAGACCCAGTACTTC. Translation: CASSSGQGKETQYF.

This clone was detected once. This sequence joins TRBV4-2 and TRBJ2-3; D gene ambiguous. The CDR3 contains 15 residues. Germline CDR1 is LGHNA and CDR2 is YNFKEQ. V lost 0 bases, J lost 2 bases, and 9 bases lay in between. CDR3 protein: CASSQEASATDTQYF. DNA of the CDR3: TGTGCCAGCAGCCAAGAGGCAAGCGCCACAGATACGCAGTATTTT.

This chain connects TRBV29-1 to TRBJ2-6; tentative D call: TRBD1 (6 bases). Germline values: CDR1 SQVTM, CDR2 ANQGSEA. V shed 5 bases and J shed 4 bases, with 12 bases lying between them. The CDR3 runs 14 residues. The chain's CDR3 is CSVNRADGANVLTF. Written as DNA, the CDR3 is TGCAGCGTTAACAGGGCGGACGGGGCCAACGTCCTGACTTTC.